The present entry profiles one T cell receptor beta chain with its context. Antigen: not known. This entry is derived from a study of graft-versus-host responses after intestinal transplantation. Study in general: Among the recipients, all got anti-thymocyte globulin induction and then tacrolimus and steroids for approximately 3 years.

Study-level results: There were GvH clones found in recipient marrow, and some of them appeared first in ileum or blood.

V lost 8 bases, J lost 4 bases, and 15 bases stayed unmatched. This CDR3 contains 18 residues. Germline loops: CDR1 MDHEN, CDR2 SYDVKM. Clones were read by immunoSEQ multiplex PCR, and TCRdb kept only the in-frame ones, dropping some. The sample shows 100,000 or so clones, 92% of them seen only once. The chain carries TRBV28 and TRBJ2-1, with TRBD2 identical over 12 bases. The sequencing used unstimulated CD4+ T cells sorted from spleen or lymph node cells, collected before intestinal transplant. The source of this sequence is a human donor who received an intestinal transplant. CDR3 residues: CASSIFPGTSGLYNEQFF. The CDR3 nucleotides read TGTGCCAGCTCTATCTTTCCCGGGACTAGCGGGCTATACAATGAGCAGTTCTTC.